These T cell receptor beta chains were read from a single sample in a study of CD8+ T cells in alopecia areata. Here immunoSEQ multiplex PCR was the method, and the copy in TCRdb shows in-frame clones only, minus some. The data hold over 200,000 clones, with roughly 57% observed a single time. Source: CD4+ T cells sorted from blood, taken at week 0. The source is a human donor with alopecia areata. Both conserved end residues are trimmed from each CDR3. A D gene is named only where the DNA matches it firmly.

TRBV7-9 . ASSPQGSNTEAF
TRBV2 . ASRRETNTEAF
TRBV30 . AWSVRFSHEQY
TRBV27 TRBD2 ASSFRALGGSPNEQY
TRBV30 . AWSVPGNGEKLF
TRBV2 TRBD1 ASSRTGVYIQY
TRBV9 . ASSVSLAGQETQY
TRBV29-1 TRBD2 SGLSGRLTNEQF
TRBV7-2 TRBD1 ASIGDRGIGETQY
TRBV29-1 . SVPGQATFSQQF
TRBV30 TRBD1 ASNPSDRPGGYT
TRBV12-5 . ASAPRGARGETQY
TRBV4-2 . ASSQGRNGYT
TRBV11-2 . ASSLEPIGRATDTQY
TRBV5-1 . ASSFGFTDTQY
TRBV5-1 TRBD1 ASSKDRDGNYGYT
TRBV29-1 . SVMNTEAF
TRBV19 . ASSHRIPGELF
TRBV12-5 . ASGYTGELF
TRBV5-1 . ASSPGMPDTQY
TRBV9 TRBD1 ASSARQGVYNEQF
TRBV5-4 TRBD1 ASSGDRGFSYEQY
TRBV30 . AWSVAAYGYT
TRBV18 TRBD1 ASSLGTGPYEQY
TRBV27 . ASSFDLWTEAF
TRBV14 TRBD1 ASSPRGLENIQY
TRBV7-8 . ASSRSENSYEQY
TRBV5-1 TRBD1 ASTGTDEETQY
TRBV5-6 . ASRLAGATFYNEQF
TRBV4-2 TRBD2 ASSQDRTSGRAYEQY
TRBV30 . AWNTGGGYT